This entry lists 25 T cell receptor beta chains sequenced from one sample in a study of tumor-infiltrating lymphocytes in primary liver carcinoma. A primer in the constant region served to generate TCR beta cDNA from 500 ng of total RNA. TCR beta libraries came from three nested multiplex PCR rounds using slightly modified ARM-PCR. A C-beta reverse primer was combined with TRBV1-TRBV30 forward primers in the first two PCR rounds, and each round had 10 cycles. TCRdb itself ran the multiplex PCR reads through MiXCR, one entry per CDR3 protein. Of approximately 330,000 distinct CDR3 sequences detected, less than 75% appear once; the ten largest clones hold approximately 5.9%. For blood RNA, unsorted whole blood served as the source, and germline DNA was extracted too. Sequenced sample: peripheral blood. The receptors stem from a man aged 35 to 55 with primary liver carcinoma and hepatitis B virus infection.

The genes are TRBV12-3 or TRBV12-4 and TRBJ2-7; no clear D. The CDR3 totals 14 residues. Trimming took 3 bases from V and 1 from J, leaving 10 bases between them. For the CDR3, the DNA is TGTGCCAGCAGTTTCGCTGGTGCTTCCTACGAGCAGTACTTC. It codes for CASSFAGASYEQYF.

Comment on this clonotype: At one end the junction does not follow the germline gene, possibly because of a read error. This rearrangement joins TRBV6-2 or TRBV6-3 to TRBJ2-1; maybe TRBD2 (6 bases). Germline CDR1 MNHEY, CDR2 SVGEGT. The CDR3 spans 15 residues. CDR3 in DNA: TGTGCCAACAGTCCGAACGGGAGCTTCGACAATGAGCAGTTCTTC. Its protein product is CANSPNGSFDNEQFF.

This clonotype was seen ten or more times. This rearrangement joins TRBV6-2 or TRBV6-3 to TRBJ1-2; 7 bases align to TRBD1. Germline V gives CDR1 MNHEY, CDR2 SVGEGT. This CDR3 comprises 13 residues. J was trimmed by 7 bases and V by 5 bases; bases with no gene match: 7. For the CDR3, the DNA is TGTGCCAGCAGTGACCTGACAGGGCCTGGCTACACCTTC. The encoded protein is CASSDLTGPGYTF.

This clonotype was detected once. This clone may be a read error of a much larger clone one base away. Lacking the conserved final phenylalanine or tryptophan, this CDR3 likely reflects a read error. The chain has TRBV12-3 or TRBV12-4 and TRBJ2-1; 14 bases are a match to TRBD2. Trimming cost V 6 bases and J 9 bases; bases outside gene matches: 7. The CDR3 is 15 amino acids. The CDR3 sequence: CASSTGLAGVSEQFL. CDR3 sequence (DNA): TGTGCCAGCAGCACGGGACTAGCGGGAGTAAGTGAGCAGTTCCTC.

Details on this clonotype: A much larger clone is a single base away; this may be a read error. This sequence joins TRBV6-1 and TRBJ2-1; TRBD1 matches at 9 bases. From germline, CDR1 is MNHNS and CDR2 SASEGT. V gave up 9 bases and J gave up 5 bases; unmatched junction bases: 17. The CDR3 contains 17 residues. CDR3 in amino acids: CARREIPGTGNNNEQFF. Here the CDR3 DNA reads TGTGCCAGAAGGGAAATCCCCGGGACAGGGAATAACAATGAGCAGTTCTTC.

A word on this clonotype: The junction departs from germline at one end; a sequencing error may be responsible. The gene calls are TRBV5-1 and TRBJ2-7, with TRBD1 matching over 7 bases. CDR1 and CDR2 from the germline V gene are SGHRS and YFSETQ. The CDR3 extends over 14 amino acids. CDR3 nucleotides: TGCGTCAGCAGACCGGACAGGAGTACCTACGAGCAGTACTTC. Protein: CVSRPDRSTYEQYF.

To note about this clonotype: One end of the junction varies from germline; a read error may be responsible. This chain connects TRBV28 to TRBJ2-1; D perhaps matches TRBD2 (5 bases). Germline-derived CDR1 and CDR2 are MDHEN and SYDVKM. The CDR3 is 11 residues long. The CDR3 reads CARSSGNEQFF. CDR3 sequence (DNA): TGTGCCAGAAGTTCGGGGAATGAGCAGTTCTTC.

This clonotype was observed at least ten times. The chain combines TRBV12-5 with TRBJ2-1, with TRBD2 identical over 8 bases. This CDR3 contains 13 residues. Trimming cost V 7 bases and J 3 bases; bases outside gene matches: 2. From germline, CDR1 is LGHNT and CDR2 FRNRAP. CDR3 sequence (DNA): TGTGCTAGTGCAAGCGGGAGCTACAATGAGCAGTTCTTC. The encoded protein is CASASGSYNEQFF.

Here the CDR3 DNA reads TGTGCCAGCAATTTGACAGGCTCTGGGGCCAACGTCCTGACTTTC. This gives the protein CASNLTGSGANVLTF. V gene TRBV28 combines with J gene TRBJ2-6, with D possibly TRBD1 on 6 matching bases. From germline, CDR1 is MDHEN and CDR2 SYDVKM. With 7 bases removed from V and 0 bases from J, the gap between germline ends came to 10 bases. The length of the CDR3 is 15 residues.

The chain recombines TRBV5-1 with TRBJ1-2, with 7 bases that match TRBD1. With 3 bases clipped from V and 8 bases from J, the junction kept 7 bases outside the gene matches. Germline CDR1 SGHRS, CDR2 YFSETQ. The CDR3 has 13 residues. The CDR3: CASSSRQGDGYTF. The CDR3 nucleotides read TGCGCCAGCAGCTCGAGACAGGGCGACGGCTACACCTTC.

This clonotype was picked up many times. The chain employs TRBV4-2 and TRBJ2-2; unclear D gene. V was cut by 1 base and J by 5 bases, with 2 bases left in between. This CDR3 comprises 12 residues. The germline gives CDR1 LGHNA, CDR2 YNFKEQ. CDR3 nucleotide sequence: TGTGCCAGCAGCCAAGTTACCGGGGAGCTGTTTTTT. It codes for CASSQVTGELFF.

This clonotype has ten or more counts. The chain couples TRBV6-6 to TRBJ1-1; D remains ambiguous. CDR1 is MNHNY and CDR2 is SVGAGI in the germline V gene (reference sequence). This CDR3 is built from 15 residues. V lost 4 bases and J 1 base, leaving 13 bases between the germline ends. In DNA form, the CDR3 reads TGTGCCAGCAGTTCCCTCTTGACGAGGAACACTGAAGCTTTCTTT. It translates to CASSSLLTRNTEAFF.

This clonotype was counted many times. The chain couples TRBV4-2 to TRBJ2-7, with D unresolved. The CDR3 runs 14 residues. Germline V CDR1 and CDR2: LGHNA, YNFKEQ. Trimming left V 0 bases short and J 3 bases short, with 9 bases between. The CDR3 sequence: CASSQDSGNYEQYF. In nucleotides, the CDR3 is TGTGCCAGCAGCCAAGATTCTGGGAACTACGAGCAGTACTTC.

In its sample, this clonotype ranks as medium-sized (0.01 to 0.1%). The chain uses TRBV11-2 and TRBJ2-1; D call uncertain. CDR3 length equals 16 residues. The V end lost 1 base, the J end lost 9 bases, and 19 bases lay between the germline ends. The V gene's germline CDR1 is SGHAT and CDR2 FQNNGV. The CDR3 sequence is CASSLVVGGTDGEQFF. CDR3 DNA sequence: TGTGCCAGCAGCTTAGTGGTGGGCGGAACGGACGGTGAGCAGTTCTTC.

On this clonotype: A much larger clone sits a single nucleotide away, making a read error possible. The CDR3 carries no conserved terminal phenylalanine or tryptophan, so it likely arises from a read error. The gene calls are TRBV6-6 and TRBJ2-7; 13 bases line up with TRBD2. The J segment lost 6 bases and the V segment lost 6 bases, leaving 11 bases of the junction unmatched. Germline CDR1 and CDR2: MNHNY and SVGAGI (reference sequence). This CDR3 region has 16 residues. Written as DNA, the CDR3 is TGTGCCAGCAGCCTGGGACTAGCGGGGACCGGGGTCGAGCAGTACTTA. It translates to CASSLGLAGTGVEQYL.

Details on this clonotype: An end of the junction does not agree with germline; a read error may underlie this. V gene TRBV11-2 combines with J gene TRBJ1-2, with 7 bases that match TRBD1. CDR1 is SGHAT and CDR2 is FQNNGV in the germline V gene. This CDR3 has 14 amino acids. The CDR3 DNA follows: TGTGCCAGCAGCCAACGGACAGGTGCCCATGGCTACAGCTTC. This gives the protein CASSQRTGAHGYSF.

The chain links TRBV10-1 to TRBJ2-7; 8 nucleotides match TRBD1. V gave up 3 bases and J gave up 10 bases; unmatched junction bases: 8. From germline, CDR1 is WNHNN and CDR2 SYGVQD (reference sequence). The CDR3 consists of 13 residues. The CDR3 sequence is CASSDEQGALQYF. For the CDR3, the DNA is TGCGCCAGCAGTGACGAGCAGGGGGCTTTACAGTACTTC.

As to this clonotype: With a much larger clone just one base away, this may be a read error. This chain connects TRBV29-1 to TRBJ2-7; D not resolved. This CDR3 is built from 12 residues. Germline V CDR1 and CDR2: SQVTM, ANQGSEA. V gave up 4 bases and J gave up 2 bases, with 9 bases separating them. The CDR3 DNA sequence: TGCAGCGTTGTCACTGACCCCTACGAGCAGTACTTC. This gives the protein CSVVTDPYEQYF.

Turning to this clonotype: This clone may be a read error of a much larger clone one base away. The rearrangement links TRBV5-6 to TRBJ2-1; no definite D call. This CDR3 contains 13 residues. Deletions cut 4 bases from V and 8 bases from J, with 13 bases between. Germline V CDR1 and CDR2: SGHDT, YYEEEE. CDR3 loop: CASSLVVVDEQFF. The CDR3 region has the DNA TGTGCCAGCAGCCTGGTGGTGGTCGATGAGCAGTTCTTC.

V and J are TRBV6-6 and TRBJ2-3; D is uncertain. The V end lost 0 bases, the J end lost 2 bases, and 21 bases lay between the germline ends. This CDR3 is 19 amino acids long. Germline V CDR1 and CDR2: MNHNY, SVGAGI (reference sequence). The CDR3 loop is CASSYSFRVNSSHTDTQYF. The CDR3, as DNA: TGTGCCAGCAGTTACTCATTTCGCGTCAACTCGAGCCACACAGATACGCAGTATTTT.

The chain carries TRBV14 and TRBJ2-5; 13 nucleotides align to TRBD2. The CDR3 is 17 residues long. Unmatched junction bases numbered 10, after V lost 4 bases and J lost 5 bases. The germline CDR1 and CDR2 sequences are SGHDN and FVKESK. The CDR3 DNA is TGTGCCAGCAGCCCCAGCCGACTAGCGGGAGGTCCCGAGACCCAGTACTTC. Its protein product is CASSPSRLAGGPETQYF.

The chain links TRBV11-2 to TRBJ2-1, with D uncertain. Trimming left V 7 bases short and J 12 bases short, with 19 bases between. CDR1 SGHAT and CDR2 FQNNGV come from the germline V gene. The CDR3 loop spans 13 amino acids. The CDR3 DNA reads as TGTGCCAGCACGGAGAGCTCCTACAATAGGCAGTTCTTC. This encodes CASTESSYNRQFF.

This chain connects TRBV29-1 to TRBJ1-1, with 7 bases that match TRBD1. The CDR3 sequence is 14 residues long. With V trimmed by 5 bases and J by 5 bases, 11 bases remained unmatched. CDR1 and CDR2 (germline): SQVTM, ANQGSEA. The CDR3 bases are TGCAGCGTTTCTACAGGGGCTATGGATACTGAAGCTTTCTTT. Its protein is CSVSTGAMDTEAFF.

This clonotype was found many times. This sequence joins TRBV6-5 and TRBJ1-5, with D unresolved. The CDR3 runs 13 residues. V was clipped by 0 bases and J by 7 bases, with 7 bases between them. Germline CDR1 reads MNHEY; CDR2 reads SVGAGI. The CDR3 nucleotides read TGTGCCAGCAGTTACTCGAAAGAGCAGCCCCAGCATTTT. It codes for CASSYSKEQPQHF.

This clonotype was observed a few times. A much bigger clone sits one base away, suggesting this may be a read error. This sequence joins TRBV6-5 and TRBJ2-7; no firm D call. Trimming took off 2 bases at V and 1 base at J, with 9 bases between the two ends. The CDR3 runs 14 residues. CDR1 is MNHEY and CDR2 is SVGAGI in the germline V gene. The CDR3 protein is CASSYMRSSYEQYF. DNA for the CDR3: TGTGCCAGCAGTTACATGCGATCATCCTACGAGCAGTACTTC.